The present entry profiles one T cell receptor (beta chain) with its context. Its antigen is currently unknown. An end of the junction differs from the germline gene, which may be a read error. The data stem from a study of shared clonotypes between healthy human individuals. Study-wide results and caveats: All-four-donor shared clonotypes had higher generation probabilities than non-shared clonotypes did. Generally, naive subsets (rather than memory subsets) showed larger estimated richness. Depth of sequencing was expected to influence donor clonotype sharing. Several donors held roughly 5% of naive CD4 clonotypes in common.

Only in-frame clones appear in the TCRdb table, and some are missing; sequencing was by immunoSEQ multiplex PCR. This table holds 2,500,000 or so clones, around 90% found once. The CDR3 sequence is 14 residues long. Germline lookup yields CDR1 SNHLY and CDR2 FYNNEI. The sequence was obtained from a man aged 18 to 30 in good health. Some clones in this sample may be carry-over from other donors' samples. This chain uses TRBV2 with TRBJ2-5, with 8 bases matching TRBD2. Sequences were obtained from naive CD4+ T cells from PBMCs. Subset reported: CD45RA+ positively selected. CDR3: CASSQAGVRETQYF. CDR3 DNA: TGTGCCAGCAGTCAAGCGGGAGTAAGAGAGACCCAGTACTTC.